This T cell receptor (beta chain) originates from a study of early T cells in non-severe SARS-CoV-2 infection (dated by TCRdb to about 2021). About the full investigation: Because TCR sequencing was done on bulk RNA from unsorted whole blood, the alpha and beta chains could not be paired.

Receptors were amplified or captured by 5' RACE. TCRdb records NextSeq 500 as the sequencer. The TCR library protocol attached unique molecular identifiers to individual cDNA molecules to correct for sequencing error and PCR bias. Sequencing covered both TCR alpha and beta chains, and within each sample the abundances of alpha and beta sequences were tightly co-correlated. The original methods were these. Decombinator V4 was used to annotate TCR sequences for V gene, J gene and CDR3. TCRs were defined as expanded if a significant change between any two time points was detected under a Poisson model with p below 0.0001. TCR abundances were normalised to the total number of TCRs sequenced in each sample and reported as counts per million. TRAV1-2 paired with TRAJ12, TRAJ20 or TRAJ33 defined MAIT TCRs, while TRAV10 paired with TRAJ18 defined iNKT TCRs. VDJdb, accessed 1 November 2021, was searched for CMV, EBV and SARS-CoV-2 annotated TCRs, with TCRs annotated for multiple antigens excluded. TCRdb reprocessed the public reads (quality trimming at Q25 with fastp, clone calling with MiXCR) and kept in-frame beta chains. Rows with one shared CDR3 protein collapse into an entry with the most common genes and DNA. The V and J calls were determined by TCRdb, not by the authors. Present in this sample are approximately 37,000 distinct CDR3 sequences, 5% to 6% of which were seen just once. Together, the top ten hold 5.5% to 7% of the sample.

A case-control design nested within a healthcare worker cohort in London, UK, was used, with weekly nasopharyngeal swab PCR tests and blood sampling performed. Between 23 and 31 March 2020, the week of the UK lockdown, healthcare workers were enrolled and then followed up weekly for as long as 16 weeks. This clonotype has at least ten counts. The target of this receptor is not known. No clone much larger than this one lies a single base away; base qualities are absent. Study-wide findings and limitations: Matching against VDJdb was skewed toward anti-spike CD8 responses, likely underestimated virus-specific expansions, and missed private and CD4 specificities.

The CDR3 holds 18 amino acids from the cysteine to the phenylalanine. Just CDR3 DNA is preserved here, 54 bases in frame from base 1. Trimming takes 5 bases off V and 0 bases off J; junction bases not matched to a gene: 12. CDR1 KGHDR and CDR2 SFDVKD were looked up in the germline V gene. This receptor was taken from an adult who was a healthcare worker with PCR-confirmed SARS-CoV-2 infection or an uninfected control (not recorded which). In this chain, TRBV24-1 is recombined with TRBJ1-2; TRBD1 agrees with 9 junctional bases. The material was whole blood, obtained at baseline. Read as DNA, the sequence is TGTGCCACCAGTGCCACGCCGGGACAGGGAGTATCTAACTATGGCTACACCTTC. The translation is CATSATPGQGVSNYGYTF.